The rows below give T cell receptor beta chains drawn from one sample of a study of graft-versus-host responses after intestinal transplantation. TCRdb's table, derived via immunoSEQ multiplex PCR, lists solely in-frame clones and lacks some. The table lists almost 85,000 clones, 75% to 95% of them singletons. These receptors' targets are unknown. The sequences come from unstimulated CD4+ T cells sorted from spleen or lymph node cells, collected before intestinal transplant. All receptors come from a human donor who received an intestinal transplant. Both conserved end residues are part of each CDR3. A D gene is named only where the DNA matches it firmly. Expanded clones are given a class, and other clones once, few, many or no size at all.

j_call: TRBJ2-2
v_call: TRBV11-3
clone_size: .
d_call: .
cdr3_length: 14
cdr3_nt: TGTGCCAGCAGCTGGACAGCGAACACCGGGGAGCTGTTTTTT
cdr3_aa: CASSWTANTGELFF

j_call: TRBJ2-1
v_call: TRBV11-2
clone_size: .
d_call: TRBD2
cdr3_length: 16
cdr3_nt: TGTGCCAGCAGCTTAGATCTGCGGGGGGGCTCTAATGAGCAGTTCTTC
cdr3_aa: CASSLDLRGGSNEQFF

j_call: TRBJ2-2
v_call: TRBV2
clone_size: .
d_call: TRBD1
cdr3_length: 15
cdr3_nt: TGTGCCAGCAGGCGAGGGACAGGGGTCGGGGGGGAGCTGTTTTTT
cdr3_aa: CASRRGTGVGGELFF

j_call: TRBJ2-2
v_call: TRBV9
clone_size: .
d_call: .
cdr3_length: 16
cdr3_nt: TGTGCCAGCAGCGTAGGTCGGGGGTACGGCACCGGGGAGCTGTTTTTT
cdr3_aa: CASSVGRGYGTGELFF

j_call: TRBJ2-7
v_call: TRBV6-1
clone_size: .
d_call: TRBD2
cdr3_length: 15
cdr3_nt: TGTGCCAGCAGTCGTTCCAGCGGGGTATCCTACGAGCAGTACTTC
cdr3_aa: CASSRSSGVSYEQYF

j_call: TRBJ1-1
v_call: TRBV30
clone_size: .
d_call: .
cdr3_length: 12
cdr3_nt: TGTGCCTGGAGTTATCAACGCGGTGAAGCTTTCTTT
cdr3_aa: CAWSYQRGEAFF

j_call: TRBJ2-7
v_call: TRBV27
clone_size: .
d_call: .
cdr3_length: 16
cdr3_nt: TGTGCCAGCAGGCTTAAATCCGGGGGGCCCCCTTACGAGCAGTACTTC
cdr3_aa: CASRLKSGGPPYEQYF

j_call: TRBJ2-5
v_call: TRBV5-4
clone_size: .
d_call: TRBD2
cdr3_length: 14
cdr3_nt: TGTGCCAGCAGCCTTCCGAGCGGGGAAGAGACCCAGTACTTC
cdr3_aa: CASSLPSGEETQYF

j_call: TRBJ2-7
v_call: TRBV5-1
clone_size: .
d_call: TRBD2
cdr3_length: 18
cdr3_nt: TGCGCCAGCAGCCCGTCGGGGGTTAGCGGGGTTTCCTCCTACGAGCAGTACTTC
cdr3_aa: CASSPSGVSGVSSYEQYF

j_call: TRBJ2-5
v_call: TRBV5-6
clone_size: .
d_call: TRBD1
cdr3_length: 13
cdr3_nt: TGTGCCAGCAGCTTGGGACAGGGGCAGGAGCAGTACTTC
cdr3_aa: CASSLGQGQEQYF

j_call: TRBJ1-2
v_call: TRBV29-1
clone_size: .
d_call: .
cdr3_length: 13
cdr3_nt: TGCAGCGTTGAGGGCAGGGTTCCCTCGGGCTACACCTTC
cdr3_aa: CSVEGRVPSGYTF

j_call: TRBJ2-7
v_call: TRBV7-9
clone_size: .
d_call: TRBD2
cdr3_length: 14
cdr3_nt: TGTGCCAGCAGCTTCGGCGGGAGTGCCTACGAGCAGTACTTC
cdr3_aa: CASSFGGSAYEQYF

j_call: TRBJ2-7
v_call: TRBV6-5
clone_size: .
d_call: .
cdr3_length: 14
cdr3_nt: TGTGCCAGCAGTTACACAGCAAACTCCTACGAGCAGTACTTC
cdr3_aa: CASSYTANSYEQYF

j_call: TRBJ2-1
v_call: TRBV2
clone_size: .
d_call: TRBD2
cdr3_length: 15
cdr3_nt: TGTGCCAGCAGGGATAGCGGGGGCCTCTACAATGAGCAGTTCTTC
cdr3_aa: CASRDSGGLYNEQFF

j_call: TRBJ1-6
v_call: TRBV7-2
clone_size: .
d_call: .
cdr3_length: 15
cdr3_nt: TGTGCCAGCAGCCCAACCCGGGGCTATAATTCACCCCTCCACTTT
cdr3_aa: CASSPTRGYNSPLHF

j_call: TRBJ2-7
v_call: TRBV7-2
clone_size: .
d_call: TRBD1
cdr3_length: 14
cdr3_nt: TGTGCCAGCAGCACCGGGACAGAGACCTACGAGCAGTACTTC
cdr3_aa: CASSTGTETYEQYF

j_call: TRBJ2-1
v_call: TRBV7-2
clone_size: .
d_call: TRBD2
cdr3_length: 15
cdr3_nt: TGTGCCAGCAGGGATAGCGGGGGGGCCCCAAATGAGCAGTTCTTC
cdr3_aa: CASRDSGGAPNEQFF

j_call: TRBJ2-7
v_call: TRBV7-8
clone_size: .
d_call: .
cdr3_length: 16
cdr3_nt: TGTGCCAGCAGCTTAGCGCTACCGGGGATCTCCTACGAGCAGTACTTC
cdr3_aa: CASSLALPGISYEQYF

j_call: TRBJ2-7
v_call: TRBV2
clone_size: .
d_call: .
cdr3_length: 14
cdr3_nt: TGTGCCAGCACCGGACAGTCCTCCCCCTACGAGCAGTACTTC
cdr3_aa: CASTGQSSPYEQYF

j_call: TRBJ1-1
v_call: TRBV30
clone_size: .
d_call: .
cdr3_length: 12
cdr3_nt: TGTGCCTGGAGCGGGTTGAACACTGAAGCTTTCTTT
cdr3_aa: CAWSGLNTEAFF

j_call: TRBJ2-1
v_call: TRBV30
clone_size: once
d_call: .
cdr3_length: 11
cdr3_nt: TGTGCCTGGACCCGGACTAATGAGCAGTTCTTC
cdr3_aa: CAWTRTNEQFF

j_call: TRBJ2-7
v_call: TRBV6-6
clone_size: .
d_call: TRBD1
cdr3_length: 14
cdr3_nt: TGTGCCAGCAGAAGGGACAGGGGGCCCAACGAGCAGTACTTC
cdr3_aa: CASRRDRGPNEQYF

j_call: TRBJ2-3
v_call: TRBV6-1
clone_size: .
d_call: .
cdr3_length: 15
cdr3_nt: TGTGCCAGCAGTGTGTTTCGGGTTAGCACAGATACGCAGTATTTT
cdr3_aa: CASSVFRVSTDTQYF

j_call: TRBJ1-2
v_call: TRBV18
clone_size: .
d_call: .
cdr3_length: 15
cdr3_nt: TGTGCCAGCTCGCCCGGAGGAGCCTCTAACTATGGCTACACCTTC
cdr3_aa: CASSPGGASNYGYTF

j_call: TRBJ2-7
v_call: TRBV6-6
clone_size: .
d_call: TRBD2
cdr3_length: 14
cdr3_nt: TGTGCCAGCAGTTACGCGTCAGGGAGGGAAGAGCAGTACTTC
cdr3_aa: CASSYASGREEQYF

j_call: TRBJ1-4
v_call: TRBV18
clone_size: .
d_call: .
cdr3_length: 12
cdr3_nt: TGTGCCAGCTCAAGACAAAATGAAAAACTGTTTTTT
cdr3_aa: CASSRQNEKLFF

j_call: TRBJ2-3
v_call: TRBV19
clone_size: .
d_call: .
cdr3_length: 15
cdr3_nt: TGTGCCAGTAGATCCTCGGACTTAAGCACAGATACGCAGTATTTT
cdr3_aa: CASRSSDLSTDTQYF

j_call: TRBJ1-1
v_call: TRBV6-5
clone_size: .
d_call: .
cdr3_length: 11
cdr3_nt: TGTGCCAGCAGTCGAGACACTGAAGCTTTCTTT
cdr3_aa: CASSRDTEAFF

j_call: TRBJ1-4
v_call: TRBV5-5
clone_size: .
d_call: .
cdr3_length: 14
cdr3_nt: TGTGCCAGCAGCTTATCGAGGGCGGGGGAAAAACTGTTTTTT
cdr3_aa: CASSLSRAGEKLFF

j_call: TRBJ1-2
v_call: TRBV6-5
clone_size: .
d_call: .
cdr3_length: 14
cdr3_nt: TGTGCCAGCAGTGGAACGGACAGTAACTATGGCTACACCTTC
cdr3_aa: CASSGTDSNYGYTF

j_call: TRBJ2-3
v_call: TRBV7-7
clone_size: .
d_call: .
cdr3_length: 13
cdr3_nt: TGTGCCAGCAGCTTAGGGCGGGAAGATACGCAGTATTTT
cdr3_aa: CASSLGREDTQYF

j_call: TRBJ2-7
v_call: TRBV19
clone_size: few
d_call: TRBD1
cdr3_length: 16
cdr3_nt: TGTGCCAGTAGTATTGGGACAGGGGGATCCTCCTACGAGCAGTACTTC
cdr3_aa: CASSIGTGGSSYEQYF

j_call: TRBJ2-1
v_call: TRBV15
clone_size: once
d_call: TRBD1
cdr3_length: 17
cdr3_nt: TGTGCCACCAGCAGGGACAGGGGATTTAGCTCCTACAATGAGCAGTTCTTC
cdr3_aa: CATSRDRGFSSYNEQFF

j_call: TRBJ2-3
v_call: TRBV5-1
clone_size: .
d_call: .
cdr3_length: 15
cdr3_nt: TGCGCCAGCAGCTTGCTGGGGGGAGGCACAGATACGCAGTATTTT
cdr3_aa: CASSLLGGGTDTQYF

j_call: TRBJ1-1
v_call: TRBV5-4
clone_size: .
d_call: TRBD1
cdr3_length: 16
cdr3_nt: TGTGCCAGCAGCTGGATTGCCGGGACAGGGAACACTGAAGCTTTCTTT
cdr3_aa: CASSWIAGTGNTEAFF

j_call: TRBJ2-1
v_call: TRBV2
clone_size: .
d_call: .
cdr3_length: 15
cdr3_nt: TGTGCCAGCAGTGAGGTGGGGGGGCCTTACAATGAGCAGTTCTTC
cdr3_aa: CASSEVGGPYNEQFF